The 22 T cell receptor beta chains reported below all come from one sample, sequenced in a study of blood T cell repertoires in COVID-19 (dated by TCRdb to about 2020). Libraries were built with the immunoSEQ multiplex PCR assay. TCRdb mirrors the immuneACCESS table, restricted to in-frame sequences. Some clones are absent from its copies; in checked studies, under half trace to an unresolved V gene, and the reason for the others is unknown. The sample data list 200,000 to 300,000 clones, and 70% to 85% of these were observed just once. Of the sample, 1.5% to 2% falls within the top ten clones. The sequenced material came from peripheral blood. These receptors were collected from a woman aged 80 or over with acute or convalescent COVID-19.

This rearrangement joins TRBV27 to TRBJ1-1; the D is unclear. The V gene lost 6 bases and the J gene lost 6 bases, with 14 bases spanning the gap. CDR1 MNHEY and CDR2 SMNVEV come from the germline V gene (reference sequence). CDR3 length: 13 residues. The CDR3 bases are TGTGCCAGCAGACCGGTCGACTGGCCTGAAGCTTTCTTT. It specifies CASRPVDWPEAFF.

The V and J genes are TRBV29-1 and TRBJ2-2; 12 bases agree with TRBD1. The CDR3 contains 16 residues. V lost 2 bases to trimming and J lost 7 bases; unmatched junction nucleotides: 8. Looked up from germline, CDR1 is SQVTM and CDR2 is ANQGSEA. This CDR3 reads CSVESVGTGGHGELFF. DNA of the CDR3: TGCAGCGTTGAATCAGTGGGGACAGGGGGCCACGGGGAGCTGTTTTTT.

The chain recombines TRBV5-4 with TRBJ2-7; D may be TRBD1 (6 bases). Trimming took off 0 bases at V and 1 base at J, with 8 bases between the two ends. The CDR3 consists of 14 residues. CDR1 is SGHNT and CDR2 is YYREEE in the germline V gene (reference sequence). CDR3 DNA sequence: TGTGCCAGCAGCTTGGCGGACAGATCCTACGAGCAGTACTTC. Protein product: CASSLADRSYEQYF.

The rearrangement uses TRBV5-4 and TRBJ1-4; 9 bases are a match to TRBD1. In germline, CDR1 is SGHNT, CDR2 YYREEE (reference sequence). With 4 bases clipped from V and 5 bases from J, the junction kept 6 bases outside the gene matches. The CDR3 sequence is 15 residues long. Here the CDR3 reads CASSAMTGGNEKLFF. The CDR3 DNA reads TGTGCCAGCAGCGCGATGACAGGGGGGAATGAAAAACTGTTTTTT. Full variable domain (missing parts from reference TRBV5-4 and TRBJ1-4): ETGVTQSPTHLIKTRGQQVTLRCSSQSGHNTVSWYQQALGQGPQFIFQYYREEENGRGNFPPRFSGLQFPNYSSELNVNALELDDSALYLCASSAMTGGNEKLFFGSGTQLSVL.

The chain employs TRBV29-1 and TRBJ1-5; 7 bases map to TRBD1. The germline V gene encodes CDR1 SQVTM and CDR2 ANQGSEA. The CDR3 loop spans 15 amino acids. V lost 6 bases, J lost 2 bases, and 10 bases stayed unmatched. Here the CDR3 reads CSVLQGHGGNQPQHF. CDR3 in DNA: TGCAGCGTATTACAGGGGCACGGGGGCAATCAGCCCCAGCATTTT.

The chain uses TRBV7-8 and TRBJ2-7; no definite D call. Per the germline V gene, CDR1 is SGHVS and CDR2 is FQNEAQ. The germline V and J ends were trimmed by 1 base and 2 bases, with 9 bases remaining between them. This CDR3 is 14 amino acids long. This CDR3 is CASSLVTATYEQYF. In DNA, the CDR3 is TGTGCCAGCAGCTTAGTAACAGCCACCTACGAGCAGTACTTC.

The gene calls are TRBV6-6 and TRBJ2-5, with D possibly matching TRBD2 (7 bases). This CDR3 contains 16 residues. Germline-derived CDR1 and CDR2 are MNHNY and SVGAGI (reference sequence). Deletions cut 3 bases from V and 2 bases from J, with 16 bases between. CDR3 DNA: TGTGCCAGCAGTTATATCGGGGGGCCGGCACAAGAGACCCAGTACTTC. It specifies CASSYIGGPAQETQYF.

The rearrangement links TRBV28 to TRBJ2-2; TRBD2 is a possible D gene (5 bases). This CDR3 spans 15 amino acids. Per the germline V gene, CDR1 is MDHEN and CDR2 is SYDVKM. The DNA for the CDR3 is TGTGCTTCGGAAACTGGAGAGGGAGACACCGGGGAGCTGTTTTTT. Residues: CASETGEGDTGELFF.

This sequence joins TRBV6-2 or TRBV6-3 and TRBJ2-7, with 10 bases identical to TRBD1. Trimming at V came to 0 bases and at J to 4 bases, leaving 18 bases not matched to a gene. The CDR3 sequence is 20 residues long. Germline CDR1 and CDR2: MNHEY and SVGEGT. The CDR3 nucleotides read TGTGCCAGCAGTTACTCGACTGGGACAGGGGCCAGACAGCAAGGGTACGAGCAGTACTTC. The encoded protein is CASSYSTGTGARQQGYEQYF.

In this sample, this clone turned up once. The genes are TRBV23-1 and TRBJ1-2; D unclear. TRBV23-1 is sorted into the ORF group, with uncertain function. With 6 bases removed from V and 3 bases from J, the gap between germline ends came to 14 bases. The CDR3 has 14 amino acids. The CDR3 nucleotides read TGCGCCAGCAGCCAAAAGAATGCAGACTATGGCTACACCTTC. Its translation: CASSQKNADYGYTF.

CDR3 protein: CASSPAGTTEQYF. In DNA, the CDR3 is TGTGCCAGCAGCCCAGCGGGGACGACAGAGCAGTACTTC. J is TRBJ2-7 and V is TRBV7-2, with TRBD2 matching over 7 bases. Trimming at V came to 5 bases and at J to 7 bases, leaving 8 bases not matched to a gene. This CDR3 region has 13 residues. Germline loops: CDR1 SGHTA, CDR2 FQGNSA.

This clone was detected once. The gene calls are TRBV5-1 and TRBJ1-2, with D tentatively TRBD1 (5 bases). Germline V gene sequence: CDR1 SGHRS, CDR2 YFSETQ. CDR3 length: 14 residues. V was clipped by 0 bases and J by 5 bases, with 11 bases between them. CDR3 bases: TGCGCCAGCAGCTTGGACAGGACGACTTATGGCTACACCTTC. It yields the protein CASSLDRTTYGYTF.

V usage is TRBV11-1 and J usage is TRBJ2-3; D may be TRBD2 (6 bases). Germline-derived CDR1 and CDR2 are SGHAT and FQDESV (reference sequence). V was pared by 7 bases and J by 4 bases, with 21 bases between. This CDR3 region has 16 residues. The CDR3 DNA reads TGTGCCAGCACCGCATATAGCGGAGGGCTCGCAGATACGCAGTATTTT. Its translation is CASTAYSGGLADTQYF.

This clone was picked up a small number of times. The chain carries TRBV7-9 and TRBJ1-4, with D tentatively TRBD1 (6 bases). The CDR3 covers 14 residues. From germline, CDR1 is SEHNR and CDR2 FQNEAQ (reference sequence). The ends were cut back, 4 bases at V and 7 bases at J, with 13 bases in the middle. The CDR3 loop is CASSSHGTIEKLFF. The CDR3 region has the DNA TGTGCCAGCAGCTCACACGGGACAATTGAAAAACTGTTTTTT.

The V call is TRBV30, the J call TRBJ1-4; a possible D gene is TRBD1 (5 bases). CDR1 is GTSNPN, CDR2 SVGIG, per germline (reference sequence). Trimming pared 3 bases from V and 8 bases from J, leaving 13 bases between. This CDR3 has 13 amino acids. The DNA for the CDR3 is TGTGCCTGGAGGCGGCAGGGTAGCGAAAAACTGTTTTTT. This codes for CAWRRQGSEKLFF. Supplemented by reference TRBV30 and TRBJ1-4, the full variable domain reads SQTIHQWPATLVQPVGSPLSLECTVEGTSNPNLYWYRQAAGRGLQLLFYSVGIGQISSEVPQNLSASRPQDRQFILSSKKLLLSDSGFYLCAWRRQGSEKLFFGSGTQLSVL.

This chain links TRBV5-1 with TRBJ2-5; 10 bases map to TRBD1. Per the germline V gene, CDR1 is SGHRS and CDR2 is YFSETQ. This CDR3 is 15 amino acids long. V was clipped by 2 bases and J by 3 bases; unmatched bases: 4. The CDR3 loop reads CASSFSGTGEETQYF. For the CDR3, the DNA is TGCGCCAGCAGCTTCTCCGGGACAGGGGAAGAGACCCAGTACTTC.

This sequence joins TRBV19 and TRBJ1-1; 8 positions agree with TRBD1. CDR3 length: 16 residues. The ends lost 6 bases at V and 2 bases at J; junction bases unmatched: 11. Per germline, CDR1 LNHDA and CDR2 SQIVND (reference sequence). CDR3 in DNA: TGTGCCAGTAGGAGCCAGGGGGCGCGATTTAACACTGAAGCTTTCTTT. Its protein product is CASRSQGARFNTEAFF.

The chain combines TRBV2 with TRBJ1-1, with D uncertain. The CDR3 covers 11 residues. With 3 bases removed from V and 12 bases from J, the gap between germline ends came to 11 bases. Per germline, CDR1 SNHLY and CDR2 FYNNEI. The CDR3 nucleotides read TGTGCCAGCAGTGACAGCAGGTCGACTTTCTTT. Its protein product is CASSDSRSTFF.

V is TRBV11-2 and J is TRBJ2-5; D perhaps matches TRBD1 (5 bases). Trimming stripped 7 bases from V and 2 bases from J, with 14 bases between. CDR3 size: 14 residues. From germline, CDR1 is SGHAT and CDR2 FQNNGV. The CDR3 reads CASTRRAIQETQYF. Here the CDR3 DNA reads TGTGCCAGCACCCGCAGGGCGATTCAAGAGACCCAGTACTTC.

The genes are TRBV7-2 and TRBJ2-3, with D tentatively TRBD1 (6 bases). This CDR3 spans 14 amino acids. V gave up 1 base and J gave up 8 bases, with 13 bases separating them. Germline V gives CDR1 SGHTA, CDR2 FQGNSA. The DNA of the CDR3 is TGTGCCAGCAGCTTAGGTACAGGGCATATTACGCAGTATTTT. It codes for CASSLGTGHITQYF.

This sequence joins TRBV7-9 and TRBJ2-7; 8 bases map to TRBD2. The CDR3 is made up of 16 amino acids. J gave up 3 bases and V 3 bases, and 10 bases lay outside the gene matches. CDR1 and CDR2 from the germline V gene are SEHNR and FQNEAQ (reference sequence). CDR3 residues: CASSLMTGGPSYEQYF. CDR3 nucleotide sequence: TGTGCCAGCAGCTTGATGACGGGAGGGCCTAGCTACGAGCAGTACTTC.

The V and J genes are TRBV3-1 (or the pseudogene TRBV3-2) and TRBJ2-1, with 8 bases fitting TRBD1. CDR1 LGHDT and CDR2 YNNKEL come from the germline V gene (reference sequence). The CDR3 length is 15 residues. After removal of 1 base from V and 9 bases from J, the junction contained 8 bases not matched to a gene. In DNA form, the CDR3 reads TGTGCCAGCAGCCAAGTCGCGGCAGGGGGCGGTGAGCAGTTCTTC. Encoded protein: CASSQVAAGGGEQFF.